The next 27 T cell receptor beta chains were all read from a single sample in a study of OX40 agonist ivuxolimab in advanced cancers. Measured with immunoSEQ multiplex PCR; TCRdb has only the in-frame clones, and not every one. The sample consists of around 20,000 clones, less than 90% of them appearing once. Sequencing was performed on CD4+ or CD8+ T cells sorted from blood, taken in a trial of the OX40 agonist ivuxolimab. These receptors all stem from an adult with an advanced solid tumor such as melanoma, head and neck, liver or kidney cancer.

The rearrangement uses TRBV5-1 and TRBJ2-4; TRBD1 matches 7 bases. CDR3 length equals 14 residues. Losses at the gene ends were 3 bases for V and 6 bases for J; bases not matched to a gene: 6. Germline values: CDR1 SGHRS, CDR2 YFSETQ. The CDR3 here is CASSSRTGSNIQYF. In DNA form, the CDR3 reads TGCGCCAGCAGCTCGCGGACAGGATCAAACATTCAGTACTTC. Using reference TRBV5-1 and TRBJ2-4 for the parts outside the CDR3, the full variable domain is KAGVTQTPRYLIKTRGQQVTLSCSPISGHRSVSWYQQTPGQGLQFLFEYFSETQRNKGNFPGRFSGRQFSNSRSEMNVSTLELGDSALYLCASSSRTGSNIQYFGAGTRLSVL.

The CDR3 loop reads CASSGRQKLQETQYF. The CDR3, as DNA: TGTGCCAGCAGTGGCCGACAGAAGCTCCAAGAGACCCAGTACTTC. The V call is TRBV6-6, the J call TRBJ2-5; D possibly corresponds to TRBD1 (5 bases). The CDR3 runs 15 residues. Germline loops: CDR1 MNHNY, CDR2 SVGAGI (reference sequence). V lost 5 bases and J lost 1, with 14 bases in between.

This clone was recorded once. This sequence joins TRBV30 and TRBJ2-6, with 7 nucleotides matching TRBD1. Looked up from germline, CDR1 is GTSNPN and CDR2 is SVGIG (reference sequence). CDR3 size: 16 residues. V gave up 1 base and J gave up 4 bases; unmatched junction bases: 7. In DNA form, the CDR3 reads TGTGCCTGGAGTGCACCGACAGGGTACGGGGCCAACGTCCTGACTTTC. Residues: CAWSAPTGYGANVLTF.

This chain joins TRBV11-2 and TRBJ2-2; 7 bases agree with TRBD1. The CDR3 consists of 13 residues. The J segment lost 6 bases and the V segment lost 5 bases, leaving 3 bases of the junction unmatched. Germline lookup yields CDR1 SGHAT and CDR2 FQNNGV. This chain's CDR3 is CASSEQGPGELFF. DNA for the CDR3: TGTGCCAGCAGCGAACAGGGGCCCGGGGAGCTGTTTTTT. The entire variable domain, with the rest obtained from reference TRBV11-2 and TRBJ2-2, is as follows: EAGVAQSPRYKIIEKRQSVAFWCNPISGHATLYWYQQILGQGPKLLIQFQNNGVVDDSQLPKDRFSAERLKGVDSTLKIQPAKLEDSAVYLCASSEQGPGELFFGEGSRLTVL.

The chain uses TRBV27 and TRBJ1-6; 7 bases are shared with TRBD1. Germline V gives CDR1 MNHEY, CDR2 SMNVEV (reference sequence). With 6 bases clipped from V and 10 bases from J, the junction kept 12 bases outside the gene matches. The length of the CDR3 is 15 residues. DNA for the CDR3: TGTGCCAGCAGCTATAACGACAGGGACGACTCACCCCTCCACTTT. It translates to CASSYNDRDDSPLHF.

The V call is TRBV19, the J call TRBJ2-6, with D perhaps TRBD1 (6 bases). V lost 4 bases to trimming and J lost 0 bases, with 13 bases between them. The germline gives CDR1 LNHDA, CDR2 SQIVND (reference sequence). The CDR3 sequence is 17 residues long. The CDR3 sequence is CASSNKQGHSGANVLTF. For the CDR3, the DNA is TGTGCCAGTAGTAATAAACAGGGACACTCTGGGGCCAACGTCCTGACTTTC.

The genes are TRBV6-1 and TRBJ1-6, with a possible D match to TRBD1 (5 bases). In germline, CDR1 is MNHNS, CDR2 SASEGT. The CDR3 is 15 residues long. V dropped 4 bases and J dropped 6 bases, with 13 bases sitting between them. This chain's CDR3 is CASSAPGTPNSPLHF. The CDR3 DNA follows: TGTGCCAGCAGTGCCCCCGGGACTCCTAATTCACCCCTCCACTTT.

The chain couples TRBV29-1 to TRBJ2-3, with TRBD1 matching over 7 bases. V was pared by 4 bases and J by 6 bases, with 4 bases of the junction left unmatched. Germline lookup yields CDR1 SQVTM and CDR2 ANQGSEA. The CDR3 extends over 12 amino acids. CDR3 coding DNA: TGCAGCGTTGGCAGGGGGTGGGATACGCAGTATTTT. It yields the protein CSVGRGWDTQYF.

This sequence joins TRBV2 and TRBJ2-3; 8 positions match TRBD1. The CDR3 covers 13 residues. Per the germline V gene, CDR1 is SNHLY and CDR2 is FYNNEI. V shed 4 bases and J 6 bases; nucleotides not matched to a gene: 3. The CDR3 reads CASSGQGWDTQYF. In DNA, the CDR3 is TGTGCCAGCAGTGGACAGGGGTGGGATACGCAGTATTTT.

The rearrangement uses TRBV6-5 and TRBJ1-2; D may be TRBD1 (5 bases). CDR3 length: 13 residues. Trimming cost V 4 bases and J 8 bases, with 14 bases left between them. CDR1 and CDR2 from the germline V gene are MNHEY and SVGAGI. CDR3 sequence reads: CASSSSWEGGYTF. CDR3 DNA sequence: TGTGCCAGCAGTTCCTCTTGGGAGGGGGGCTACACCTTC.

The rearrangement joins TRBV7-9 to TRBJ1-6; the D gene is possibly TRBD1 (5 bases). Germline V gene data show CDR1 as SEHNR and CDR2 as FQNEAQ (reference sequence). This CDR3 contains 14 residues. V was trimmed by 2 bases and J by 7 bases, leaving 9 bases between them. The CDR3 sequence is CASSLQGHNSPLHF. In DNA, the CDR3 is TGTGCCAGCAGCTTACAGGGTCACAATTCACCCCTCCACTTT.

The chain is built from TRBV6-5 and TRBJ2-1; the D is unclear. This CDR3 is built from 13 residues. The germline CDR1 and CDR2 sequences are MNHEY and SVGAGI. Trimming pared 0 bases from V and 14 bases from J, leaving 14 bases between. The CDR3 sequence is CASSYSMTAVEFF. CDR3 bases: TGTGCCAGCAGTTACTCGATGACGGCTGTTGAGTTCTTC.

The chain combines TRBV4-1 with TRBJ1-2; 9 nucleotides align to TRBD1. This CDR3 contains 15 residues. Germline V gives CDR1 MGHRA, CDR2 YSYEKL. Trimming cost V 0 bases and J 5 bases; bases outside gene matches: 4. This chain's CDR3 is CASSQDGTGYYGYTF. CDR3 DNA: TGCGCCAGCAGCCAAGATGGGACAGGGTATTATGGCTACACCTTC.

This chain uses TRBV10-3 with TRBJ2-1; TRBD1 might be the D (6 bases). The CDR3 has 14 amino acids. The V and J ends lost 10 bases and 7 bases respectively, with 20 bases between them. Germline-derived CDR1 and CDR2 are ENHRY and SYGVKD. As DNA, the CDR3 is TGTGCCAGCAACAGGGATGGGGTAGAGAATGAGCAGTTCTTC. It translates to CASNRDGVENEQFF.

This clone was observed once. The rearrangement links TRBV5-1 to TRBJ2-5; either TRBD1 or TRBD2 may fit D (5 bases each). The DNA matches TRBJ2-7 better at its end, which makes the J call doubtful. The germline V gene encodes CDR1 SGHRS and CDR2 YFSETQ. The CDR3 spans 15 residues. The CDR3 sequence: CASSPAGSVSYEQYF. For the CDR3, the DNA is TGCGCCAGCAGCCCAGCAGGGAGCGTTTCCTACGAGCAGTACTTC.

The gene calls are TRBV6-5 and TRBJ1-2, with 8 bases lining up with TRBD1. CDR1 is MNHEY and CDR2 is SVGAGI in the germline V gene. CDR3 length: 13 residues. Trimming cost V 6 bases and J 3 bases; bases outside gene matches: 3. DNA of the CDR3: TGTGCCAGCAGGAAGACAGGGGACTATGGCTACACCTTC. Translation gives CASRKTGDYGYTF.

The chain has TRBV21-1 and TRBJ2-7; the table assigns TRBD2, which was not confirmed against the DNA. TRBV21-1 is noted as a pseudogene. The CDR3 sequence is 16 residues long. CDR3 bases: TGTGCCAGCAGCAAAGGGACTAGCGGGAGTATGTACGAGCAGTACTTC. Residues: CASSKGTSGSMYEQYF.

This clone has just a few counts. This chain uses TRBV7-9 with TRBJ1-6; 7 nucleotides match TRBD1. The CDR3 has 14 residues. The germline CDR1 and CDR2 sequences are SEHNR and FQNEAQ (reference sequence). Trimming cost V 5 bases and J 6 bases; bases outside gene matches: 4. CDR3 region: CASSPGQANSPLHF. The DNA for the CDR3 is TGTGCCAGCAGCCCCGGACAGGCTAATTCACCCCTCCACTTT.

This chain links TRBV10-3 with TRBJ2-7; 9 bases are shared with TRBD1. The CDR3 contains 17 residues. With 3 bases clipped from V and 2 bases from J, the junction kept 11 bases outside the gene matches. Germline V lookup: CDR1 ENHRY, CDR2 SYGVKD. CDR3: CAISDRGNRDRAYEQYF. In DNA form, the CDR3 reads TGTGCCATCAGTGATAGAGGGAACCGGGACAGGGCCTACGAGCAGTACTTC.

The V gene is TRBV11-2, the J gene TRBJ1-6; D is ambiguous. Germline values: CDR1 SGHAT, CDR2 FQNNGV. Trimming took 0 bases from V and 12 from J, leaving 12 bases between them. This CDR3 has 14 amino acids. The CDR3 DNA is TGTGCCAGCAGCTTAGAGGGCCGGACTGTACCCCTCCACTTT. This encodes CASSLEGRTVPLHF.

The chain has TRBV28 and TRBJ2-3; TRBD2 matches 13 bases. The junction had 8 bases not matched to a gene; V was cut back by 2 bases and J by 3 bases. Germline V gene data show CDR1 as MDHEN and CDR2 as SYDVKM. This CDR3 has 18 residues. The CDR3 bases are TGTGCCAGCAGTTTAGCCGTAGGACTAGCGGGAGAAACAGATACGCAGTATTTT. Its translation is CASSLAVGLAGETDTQYF.

The chain links TRBV28 to TRBJ1-5; TRBD1 aligns across 7 bases. CDR1 is MDHEN, CDR2 SYDVKM, per germline. The CDR3 runs 14 residues. Germline trimming cut 3 bases from V and 6 bases from J; bases unmatched to any gene: 5. The CDR3 reads CASSFGQAGQPQHF. Written as DNA, the CDR3 is TGTGCCAGCAGTTTCGGACAGGCGGGTCAGCCCCAGCATTTT.

The gene calls are TRBV6-1 and TRBJ1-3; D is ambiguous. CDR3 length equals 12 residues. V was trimmed by 6 bases and J by 3 bases, leaving 6 bases between them. The germline V gene has CDR1 MNHNS and CDR2 SASEGT. CDR3 sequence (DNA): TGTGCCAGCAGGGGAAGTGGAAACACCATATATTTT. Translating gives CASRGSGNTIYF.

This chain uses TRBV5-1 with TRBJ2-1; 10 bases fit TRBD1. CDR3 size: 13 residues. The V gene end was trimmed by 3 bases and the J gene end by 9 bases; junction bases not matched to a gene: 3. Germline V CDR1 and CDR2: SGHRS, YFSETQ. The CDR3 here is CASSSGQGGEQFF. In DNA, the CDR3 is TGCGCCAGCAGCTCCGGACAGGGGGGTGAGCAGTTCTTC.

DNA for the CDR3: TGTGCCAGCAGCTTGGCACAGCAAAACACTGAAGCTTTCTTT. Translated: CASSLAQQNTEAFF. The genes are TRBV5-6 and TRBJ1-1; unclear D gene. The V end lost 0 bases, the J end lost 2 bases, and 8 bases lay between the germline ends. The CDR3 has 14 residues. Germline V gene data show CDR1 as SGHDT and CDR2 as YYEEEE.

The chain carries TRBV27 and TRBJ2-1; 11 bases line up with TRBD2. CDR3 length: 16 residues. CDR1 MNHEY and CDR2 SMNVEV come from the germline V gene (reference sequence). After removal of 5 bases from V and 8 bases from J, the junction contained 11 bases not matched to a gene. The CDR3 bases are TGTGCCAGCAGTCCCAGTACTAGCGGGAGTAGCCATGAGCAGTTCTTC. Protein product: CASSPSTSGSSHEQFF.

On this clone itself: A far larger clone lies a single base away; this is likely a read error. This sequence joins TRBV4-3 and TRBJ2-3; D remains ambiguous. CDR3 length: 13 amino acids. Trimming removed 0 bases from V and 0 bases from J, with 1 base in between. CDR1 and CDR2 (germline): LGHNA, YSLEER. The CDR3: CASSQESTDTQYF. The CDR3 DNA follows: TGCGCCAGCAGCCAAGAGAGCACAGATACGCAGTATTTT.